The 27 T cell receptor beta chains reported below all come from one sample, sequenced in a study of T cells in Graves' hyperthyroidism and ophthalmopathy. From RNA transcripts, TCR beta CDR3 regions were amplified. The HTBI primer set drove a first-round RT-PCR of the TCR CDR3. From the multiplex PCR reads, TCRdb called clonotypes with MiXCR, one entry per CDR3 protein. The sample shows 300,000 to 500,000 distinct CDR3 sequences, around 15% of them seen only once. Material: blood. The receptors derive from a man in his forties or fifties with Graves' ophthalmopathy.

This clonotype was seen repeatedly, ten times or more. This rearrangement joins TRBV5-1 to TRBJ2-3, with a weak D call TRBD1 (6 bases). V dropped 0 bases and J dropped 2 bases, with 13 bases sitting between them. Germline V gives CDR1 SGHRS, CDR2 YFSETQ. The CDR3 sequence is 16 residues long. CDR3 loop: CASSLDRTVHTDTQYF. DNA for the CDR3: TGCGCCAGCAGCTTGGATAGGACAGTCCACACAGATACGCAGTATTTT.

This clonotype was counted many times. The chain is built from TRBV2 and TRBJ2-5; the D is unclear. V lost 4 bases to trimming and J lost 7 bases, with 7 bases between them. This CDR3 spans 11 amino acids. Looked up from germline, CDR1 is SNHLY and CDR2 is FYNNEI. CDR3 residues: CASSVTGTQYF. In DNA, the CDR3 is TGTGCCAGCAGTGTTACGGGGACCCAGTACTTC.

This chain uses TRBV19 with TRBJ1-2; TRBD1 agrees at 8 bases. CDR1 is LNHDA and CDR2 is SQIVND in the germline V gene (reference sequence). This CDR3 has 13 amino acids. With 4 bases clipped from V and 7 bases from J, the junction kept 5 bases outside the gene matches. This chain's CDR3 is CASSTQGAFGYTF. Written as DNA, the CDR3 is TGTGCCAGTAGTACCCAGGGGGCCTTTGGCTACACCTTC.

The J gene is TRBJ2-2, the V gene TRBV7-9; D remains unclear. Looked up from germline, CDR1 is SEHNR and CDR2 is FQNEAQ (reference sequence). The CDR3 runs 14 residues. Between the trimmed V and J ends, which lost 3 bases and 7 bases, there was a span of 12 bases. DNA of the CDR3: TGTGCCAGCAGCTTCGATGTCGGAGACGGGGAGCTGTTTTTT. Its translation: CASSFDVGDGELFF.

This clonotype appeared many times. The CDR3 loop is CASSQFLLNEQFF. DNA for the CDR3: TGTGCCAGCAGCCAATTTCTACTCAATGAGCAGTTCTTC. This rearrangement joins TRBV14 to TRBJ2-1; D unclear. V was shortened by 2 bases and J by 6 bases, with 8 bases between the two germline ends. The CDR3 is made up of 13 amino acids. CDR1 is SGHDN, CDR2 FVKESK, per germline.

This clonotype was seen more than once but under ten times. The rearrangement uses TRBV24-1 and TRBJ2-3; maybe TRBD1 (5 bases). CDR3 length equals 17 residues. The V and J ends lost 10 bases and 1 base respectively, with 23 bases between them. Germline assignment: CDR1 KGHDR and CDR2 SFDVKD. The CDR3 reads CATGRMDTHEGTDTQYF. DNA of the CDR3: TGTGCCACGGGCCGGATGGACACCCATGAAGGCACAGATACGCAGTATTTT.

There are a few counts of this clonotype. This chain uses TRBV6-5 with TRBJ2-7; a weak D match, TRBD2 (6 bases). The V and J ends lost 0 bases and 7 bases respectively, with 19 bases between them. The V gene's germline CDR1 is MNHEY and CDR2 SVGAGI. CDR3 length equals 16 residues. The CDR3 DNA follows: TGTGCCAGCAGTTACTCGATATCGATTTCGGCGGGGGAGCAGTACTTC. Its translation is CASSYSISISAGEQYF.

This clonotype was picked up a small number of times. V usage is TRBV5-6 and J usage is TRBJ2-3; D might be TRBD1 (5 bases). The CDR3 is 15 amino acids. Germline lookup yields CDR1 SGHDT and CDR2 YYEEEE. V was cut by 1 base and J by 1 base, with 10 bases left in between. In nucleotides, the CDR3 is TGTGCCAGCAGCTTGTACAGGACCGGCACAGATACGCAGTATTTT. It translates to CASSLYRTGTDTQYF.

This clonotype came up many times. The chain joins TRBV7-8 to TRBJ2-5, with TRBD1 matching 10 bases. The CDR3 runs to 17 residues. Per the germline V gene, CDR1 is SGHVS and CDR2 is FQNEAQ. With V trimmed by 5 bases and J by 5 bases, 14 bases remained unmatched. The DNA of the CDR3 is TGTGCCAGCAGCCCTAGTTTGGAGACAGGGGGCCGGGAGACCCAGTACTTC. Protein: CASSPSLETGGRETQYF.

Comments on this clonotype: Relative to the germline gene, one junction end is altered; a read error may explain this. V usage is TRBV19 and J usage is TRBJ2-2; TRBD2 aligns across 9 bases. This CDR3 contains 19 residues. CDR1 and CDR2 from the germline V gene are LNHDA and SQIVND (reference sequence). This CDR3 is CASSIDLSSGNGNTGELLF. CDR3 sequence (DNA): TGTGCCAGTAGTATAGATCTATCTAGCGGGAACGGGAACACCGGGGAGCTGCTTTTT.

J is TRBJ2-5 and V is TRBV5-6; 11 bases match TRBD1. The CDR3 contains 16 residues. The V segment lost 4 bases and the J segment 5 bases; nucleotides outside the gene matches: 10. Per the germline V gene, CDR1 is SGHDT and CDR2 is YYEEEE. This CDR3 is CASSQTPGQGGETQYF. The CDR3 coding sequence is TGTGCCAGCAGCCAGACTCCGGGACAGGGGGGGGAGACCCAGTACTTC.

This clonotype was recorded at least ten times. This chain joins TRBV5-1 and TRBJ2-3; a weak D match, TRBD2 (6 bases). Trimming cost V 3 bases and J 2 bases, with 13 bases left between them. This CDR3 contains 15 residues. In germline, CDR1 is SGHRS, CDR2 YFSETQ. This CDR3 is CASSSASAPTDTQYF. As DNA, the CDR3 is TGCGCCAGCAGCTCCGCTAGCGCCCCCACAGATACGCAGTATTTT.

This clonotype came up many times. The CDR3 bases are TGTGCCACCAGTGTTTCGGGCAATCAGCCCCAGCATTTT. Translated: CATSVSGNQPQHF. The chain joins TRBV24-1 to TRBJ1-5; no reliable D call. V lost 5 bases and J lost 2, with 6 bases in between. Germline lookup yields CDR1 KGHDR and CDR2 SFDVKD. The CDR3 contains 13 residues.

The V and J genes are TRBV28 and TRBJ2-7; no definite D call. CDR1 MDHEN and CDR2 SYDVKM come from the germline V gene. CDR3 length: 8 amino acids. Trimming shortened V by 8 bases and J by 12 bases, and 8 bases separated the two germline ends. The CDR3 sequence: CASGMLYF. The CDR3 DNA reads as TGTGCCAGCGGAATGCTGTACTTC. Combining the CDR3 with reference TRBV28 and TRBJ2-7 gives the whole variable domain DVKVTQSSRYLVKRTGEKVFLECVQDMDHENMFWYRQDPGLGLRLIYFSYDVKMKEKGDIPEGYSVSREKKERFSLILESASTNQTSMYLCASGMLYFGPGTRLTVT.

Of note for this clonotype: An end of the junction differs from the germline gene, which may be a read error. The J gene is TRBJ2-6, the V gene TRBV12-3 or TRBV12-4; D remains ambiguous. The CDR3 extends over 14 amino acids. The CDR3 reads CAGSLDTGANVLTF. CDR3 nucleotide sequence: TGTGCCGGCAGTTTAGACACCGGGGCCAACGTCCTGACTTTC.

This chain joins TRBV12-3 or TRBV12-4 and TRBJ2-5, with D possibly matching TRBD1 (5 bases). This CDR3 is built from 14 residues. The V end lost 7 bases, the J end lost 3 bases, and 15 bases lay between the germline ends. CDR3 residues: CASTNRGAEETQYF. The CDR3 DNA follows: TGTGCCAGCACTAACCGTGGGGCAGAAGAGACCCAGTACTTC.

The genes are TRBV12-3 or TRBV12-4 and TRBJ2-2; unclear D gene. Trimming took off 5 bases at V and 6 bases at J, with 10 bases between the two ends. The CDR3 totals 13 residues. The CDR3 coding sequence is TGTGCCAGCAGTCTTATAATTGCCGGGGAGCTGTTTTTT. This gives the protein CASSLIIAGELFF.

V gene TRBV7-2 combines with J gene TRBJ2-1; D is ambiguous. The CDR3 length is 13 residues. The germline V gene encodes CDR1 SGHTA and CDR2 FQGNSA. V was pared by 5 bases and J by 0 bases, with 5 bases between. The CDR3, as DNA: TGTGCCAGCAGCCAACCCTCCTACAATGAGCAGTTCTTC. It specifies CASSQPSYNEQFF.

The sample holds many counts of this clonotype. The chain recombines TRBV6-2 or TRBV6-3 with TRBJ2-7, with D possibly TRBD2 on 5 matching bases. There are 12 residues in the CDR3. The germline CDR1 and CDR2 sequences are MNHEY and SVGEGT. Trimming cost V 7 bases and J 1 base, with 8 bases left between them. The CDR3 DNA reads TGTGCCAGCACGGACTCATCCTACGAGCAGTACTTC. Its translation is CASTDSSYEQYF.

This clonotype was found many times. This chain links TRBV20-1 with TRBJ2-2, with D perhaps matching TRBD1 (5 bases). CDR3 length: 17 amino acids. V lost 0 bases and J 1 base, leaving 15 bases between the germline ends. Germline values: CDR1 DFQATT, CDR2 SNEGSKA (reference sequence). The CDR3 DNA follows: TGCAGTGCTAGAGATTGGTCTGGGCAGGGGAACACCGGGGAGCTGTTTTTT. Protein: CSARDWSGQGNTGELFF.

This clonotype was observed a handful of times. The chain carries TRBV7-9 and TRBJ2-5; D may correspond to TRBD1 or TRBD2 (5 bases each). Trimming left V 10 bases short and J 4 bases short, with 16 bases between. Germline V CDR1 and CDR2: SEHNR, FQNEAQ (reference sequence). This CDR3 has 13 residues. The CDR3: CANEGLDRETQYF. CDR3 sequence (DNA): TGTGCCAACGAGGGGCTCGATCGAGAGACCCAGTACTTC. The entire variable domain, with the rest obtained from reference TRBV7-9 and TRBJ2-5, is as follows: DTGVSQNPRHKITKRGQNVTFRCDPISEHNRLYWYRQTLGQGPEFLTYFQNEAQLEKSRLLSDRFSAERPKGSFSTLEIQRTEQGDSAMYLCANEGLDRETQYFGPGTRLLVL.

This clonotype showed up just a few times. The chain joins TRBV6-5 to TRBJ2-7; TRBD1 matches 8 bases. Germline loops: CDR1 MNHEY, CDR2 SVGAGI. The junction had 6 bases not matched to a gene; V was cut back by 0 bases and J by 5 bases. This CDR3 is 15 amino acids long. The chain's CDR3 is CASSYSRDRSHEQYF. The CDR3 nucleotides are TGTGCCAGCAGTTACTCACGGGACAGGAGCCACGAGCAGTACTTC.

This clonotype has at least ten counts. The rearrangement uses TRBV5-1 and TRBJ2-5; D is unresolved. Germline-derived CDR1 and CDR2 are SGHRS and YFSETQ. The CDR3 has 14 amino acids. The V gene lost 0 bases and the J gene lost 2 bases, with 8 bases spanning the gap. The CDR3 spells CASSLVVGQETQYF. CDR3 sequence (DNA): TGCGCCAGCAGCTTGGTTGTGGGACAAGAGACCCAGTACTTC.

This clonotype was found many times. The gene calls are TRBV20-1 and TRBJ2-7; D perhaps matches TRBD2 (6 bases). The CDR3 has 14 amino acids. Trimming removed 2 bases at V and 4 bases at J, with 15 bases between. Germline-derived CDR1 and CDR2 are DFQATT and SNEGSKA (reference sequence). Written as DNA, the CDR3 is TGCAGTGCTAGAAGTCCGGCTAGCGTATACGAGCAGTACTTC. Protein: CSARSPASVYEQYF.

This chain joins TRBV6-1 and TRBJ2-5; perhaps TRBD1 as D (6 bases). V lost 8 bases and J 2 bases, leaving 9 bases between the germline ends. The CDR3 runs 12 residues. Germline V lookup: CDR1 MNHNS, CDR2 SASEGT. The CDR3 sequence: CASGQTQETQYF. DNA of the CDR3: TGTGCCAGCGGACAGACACAAGAGACCCAGTACTTC.

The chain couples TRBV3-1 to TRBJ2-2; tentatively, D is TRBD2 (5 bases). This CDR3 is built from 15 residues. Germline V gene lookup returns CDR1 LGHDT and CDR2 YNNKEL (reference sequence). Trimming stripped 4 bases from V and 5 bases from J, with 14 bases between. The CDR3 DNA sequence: TGTGCCAGCAGCCTCGGGATGACCCCAACCGGGGAGCTGTTTTTT. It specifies CASSLGMTPTGELFF.

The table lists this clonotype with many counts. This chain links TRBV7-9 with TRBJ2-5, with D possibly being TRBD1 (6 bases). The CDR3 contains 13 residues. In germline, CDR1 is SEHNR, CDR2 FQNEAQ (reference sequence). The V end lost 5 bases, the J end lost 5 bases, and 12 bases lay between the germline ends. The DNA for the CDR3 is TGTGCCAGCAGCCCCAGGGGTCCGGAGACCCAGTACTTC. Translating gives CASSPRGPETQYF.